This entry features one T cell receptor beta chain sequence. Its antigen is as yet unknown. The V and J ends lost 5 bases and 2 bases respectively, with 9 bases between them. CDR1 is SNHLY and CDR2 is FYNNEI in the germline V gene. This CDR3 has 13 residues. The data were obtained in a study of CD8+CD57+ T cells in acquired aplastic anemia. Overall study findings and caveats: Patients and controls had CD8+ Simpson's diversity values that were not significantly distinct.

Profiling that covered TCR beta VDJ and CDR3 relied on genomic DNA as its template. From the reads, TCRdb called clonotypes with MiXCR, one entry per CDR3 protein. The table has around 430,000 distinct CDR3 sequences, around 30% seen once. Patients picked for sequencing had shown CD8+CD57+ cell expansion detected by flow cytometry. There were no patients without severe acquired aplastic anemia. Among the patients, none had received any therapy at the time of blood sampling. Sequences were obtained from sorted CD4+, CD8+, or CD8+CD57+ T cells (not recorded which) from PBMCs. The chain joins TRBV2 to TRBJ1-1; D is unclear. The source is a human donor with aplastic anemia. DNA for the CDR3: TGTGCCAGCAGTTTCGCACTCAACACTGAAGCTTTCTTT. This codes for CASSFALNTEAFF.